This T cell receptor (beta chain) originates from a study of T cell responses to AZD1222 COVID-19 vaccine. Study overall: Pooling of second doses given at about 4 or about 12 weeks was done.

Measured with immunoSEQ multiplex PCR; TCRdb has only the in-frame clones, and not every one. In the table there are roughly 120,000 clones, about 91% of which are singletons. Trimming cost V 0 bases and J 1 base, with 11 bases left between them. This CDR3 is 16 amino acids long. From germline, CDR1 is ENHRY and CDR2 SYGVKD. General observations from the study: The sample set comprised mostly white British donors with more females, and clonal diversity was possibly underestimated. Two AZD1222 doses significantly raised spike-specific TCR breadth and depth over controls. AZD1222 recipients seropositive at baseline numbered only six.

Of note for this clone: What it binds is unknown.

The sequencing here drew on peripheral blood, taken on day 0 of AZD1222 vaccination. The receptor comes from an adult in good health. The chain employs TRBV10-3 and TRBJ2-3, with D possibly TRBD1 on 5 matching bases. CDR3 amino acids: CAISESIGVRTDTQYF. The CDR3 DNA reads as TGTGCCATCAGTGAGTCGATAGGGGTGCGCACAGATACGCAGTATTTT.